This T cell receptor (beta chain) comes out of a study of vaccination and CD4 T cells after COVID-19. Findings of the study overall: Analysis of convalescent patients found that 304 of 307 vaccine-specific clones were spike mono-reactive.

Regarding treatment: approximately 9-day PBMC culture with coronavirus spike peptide pools or control peptides (ViraFEST assay). The unexposed donor gave CD4+ T cells before the COVID-19 pandemic (2011-2018). Germline values: CDR1 LNHDA, CDR2 SQIVND (reference sequence). The CDR3 consists of 13 residues. V was clipped by 6 bases and J by 6 bases; unmatched bases: 2. This clonotype came up a few times. Its antigen is not known. Cultured CD4+ T-cell DNA underwent Oncomine TCR Beta short-read sequencing. The source of extracted genomic DNA was cultured CD4+ T cells. TCRdb reanalysed the PCR reads using MiXCR and keeps one entry per CDR3 protein. The sample comprises around 9,000 distinct CDR3 sequences, 33% of which are singletons, and 22% rests with the top ten.

This TCR was sampled from a human donor in good health. The sample comprised CD4+ T cells from blood, cultured in vitro. This rearrangement joins TRBV19 to TRBJ1-2; the match to TRBD1 covers 12 bases. CDR3 in amino acids: CASRRDRGHGYTF. The DNA of the CDR3 is TGTGCCAGTAGACGGGACAGGGGGCATGGCTACACCTTC.